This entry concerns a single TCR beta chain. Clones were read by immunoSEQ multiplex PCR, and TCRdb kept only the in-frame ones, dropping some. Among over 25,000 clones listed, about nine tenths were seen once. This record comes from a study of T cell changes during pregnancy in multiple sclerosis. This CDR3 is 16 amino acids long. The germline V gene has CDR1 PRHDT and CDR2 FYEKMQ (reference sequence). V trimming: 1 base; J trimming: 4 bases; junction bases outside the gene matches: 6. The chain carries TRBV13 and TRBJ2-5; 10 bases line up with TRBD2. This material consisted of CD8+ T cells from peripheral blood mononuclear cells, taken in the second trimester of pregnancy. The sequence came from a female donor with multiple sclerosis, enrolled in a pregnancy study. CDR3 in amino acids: CASSLVGSGGLETQYF. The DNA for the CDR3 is TGTGCCAGCAGCTTAGTTGGTAGCGGGGGGTTAGAGACCCAGTACTTC.